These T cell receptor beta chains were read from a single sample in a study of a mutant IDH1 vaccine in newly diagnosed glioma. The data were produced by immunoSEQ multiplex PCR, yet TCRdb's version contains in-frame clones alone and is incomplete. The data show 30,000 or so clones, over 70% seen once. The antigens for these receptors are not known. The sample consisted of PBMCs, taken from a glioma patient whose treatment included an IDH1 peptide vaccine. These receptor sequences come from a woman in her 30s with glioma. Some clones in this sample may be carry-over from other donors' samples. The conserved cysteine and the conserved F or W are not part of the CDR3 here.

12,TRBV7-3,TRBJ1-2,ASSLKFTGYGYT
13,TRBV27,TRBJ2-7,ASSLTGTGIYEQY
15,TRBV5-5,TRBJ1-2,ASSLDLGGGEGYGYT
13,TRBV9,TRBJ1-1,ASSVGRRGWTEAF
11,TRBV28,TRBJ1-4,AGRGVANEKLF
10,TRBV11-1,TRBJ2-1,ASSSIVREQF
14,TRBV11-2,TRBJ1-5,ASSLGTGSGNQPQH
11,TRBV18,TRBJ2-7,ASSRDTGYEQY
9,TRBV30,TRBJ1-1,AWSGREGAF
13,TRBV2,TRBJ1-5,ASTETGSLGQPQH
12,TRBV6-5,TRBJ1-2,ASMKGGQLYGYT
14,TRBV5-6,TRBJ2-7,ASSPQGPVKYYEQY
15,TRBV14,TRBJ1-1,ASSQTRQVRVNTEAF
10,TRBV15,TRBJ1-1,ATSRGHTEAF
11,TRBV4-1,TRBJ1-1,ASSQDRDSEAF
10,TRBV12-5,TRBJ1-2,ASGLENYGYT
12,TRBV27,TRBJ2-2,ASSFGGDTGELF
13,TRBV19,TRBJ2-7,ASSMGGQGSYEQY
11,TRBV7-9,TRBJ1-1,ASSLVGTGEAF
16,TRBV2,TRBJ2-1,ASSEAGLAGLLYNEQF
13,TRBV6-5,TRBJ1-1,ASSYSPGTNTEAF
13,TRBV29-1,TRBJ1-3,SVVPRGAEGNTIY
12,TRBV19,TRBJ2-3,ASTYGTSPDTQY
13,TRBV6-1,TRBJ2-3,ASSLYGTEVDTQY
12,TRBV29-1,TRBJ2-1,SVELQGRAGEQF
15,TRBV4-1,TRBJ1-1,ASSQARAGAYGTEAF
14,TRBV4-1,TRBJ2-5,ASSPWTSGREETQY
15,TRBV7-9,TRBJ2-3,ASSLAVLAGEVDTQY
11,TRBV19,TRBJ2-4,ASSITQGHIQY